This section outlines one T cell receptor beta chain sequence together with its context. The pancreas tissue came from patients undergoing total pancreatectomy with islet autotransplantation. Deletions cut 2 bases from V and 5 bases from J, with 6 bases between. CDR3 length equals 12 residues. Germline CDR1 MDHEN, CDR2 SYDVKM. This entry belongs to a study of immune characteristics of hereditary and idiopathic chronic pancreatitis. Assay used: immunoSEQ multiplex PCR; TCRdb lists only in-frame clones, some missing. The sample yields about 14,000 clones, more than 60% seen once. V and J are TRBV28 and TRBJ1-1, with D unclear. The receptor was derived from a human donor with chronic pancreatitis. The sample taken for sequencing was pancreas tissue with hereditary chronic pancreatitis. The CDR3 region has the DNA TGTGCCAGCAGTTTAGTTACGACTGAAGCTTTCTTT. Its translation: CASSLVTTEAFF.